The 24 T cell receptor beta chains below were found in one sample sequenced in a study of cytomegalovirus exposure and HLA in healthy donors. The PCR ran on 60 Vbeta and 13 Jbeta primers. Measured with immunoSEQ multiplex PCR; TCRdb has only the in-frame clones, and not every one. The profile shows about 110,000 clones, 69% of them singletons. Sequences were obtained from PBMCs. These receptors came from a woman in her 70s in good health and CMV-seropositive.

The rearrangement joins TRBV6-1 to TRBJ2-3, with D possibly TRBD2 on 5 matching bases. The CDR3 length is 15 residues. V lost 4 bases and J lost 2, with 13 bases in between. In germline, CDR1 is MNHNS, CDR2 SASEGT. The CDR3 nucleotides are TGTGCCAGCAGTGCGCCGGGATCTCTCACAGATACGCAGTATTTT. Amino acid sequence: CASSAPGSLTDTQYF.

The J gene is TRBJ2-3, the V gene TRBV30; 8 bases map to TRBD1. Germline V gene sequence: CDR1 GTSNPN, CDR2 SVGIG (reference sequence). Trimming cost V 3 bases and J 0 bases; bases outside gene matches: 5. CDR3 length: 15 residues. In DNA, the CDR3 is TGTGCCTGGAGCGGACAGGGAACTAGCACAGATACGCAGTATTTT. It encodes CAWSGQGTSTDTQYF. Together with reference TRBV30 and TRBJ2-3, the CDR3 gives the full variable domain: SQTIHQWPATLVQPVGSPLSLECTVEGTSNPNLYWYRQAAGRGLQLLFYSVGIGQISSEVPQNLSASRPQDRQFILSSKKLLLSDSGFYLCAWSGQGTSTDTQYFGPGTRLTVL.

About this clone: Since a much larger clone is just one base distant, this may be a read error. The CDR3 DNA is TGTGCCAGCAGCCGTTACAATGAGCAGTTCTTC. Amino acids: CASSRYNEQFF. This chain uses TRBV7-2 with TRBJ2-1; D gene unclear. The CDR3 totals 11 residues. Trimming shortened V by 5 bases and J by 4 bases, and 3 bases separated the two germline ends. CDR1 is SGHTA and CDR2 is FQGNSA in the germline V gene.

This chain links TRBV13 with TRBJ1-6; 8 bases line up with TRBD1. The V gene end was trimmed by 4 bases and the J gene end by 8 bases; junction bases not matched to a gene: 7. The CDR3 covers 15 residues. In germline, CDR1 is PRHDT, CDR2 FYEKMQ (reference sequence). The CDR3 is CASSSPGGRDSPLHF. The CDR3 DNA reads TGTGCCAGCAGCTCCCCAGGGGGCAGGGATTCACCCCTCCACTTT.

This chain connects TRBV7-3 to TRBJ2-2; D perhaps matches TRBD1 (6 bases). The germline V gene has CDR1 SGHTA and CDR2 FQGTGA. The germline V and J ends were trimmed by 5 bases and 6 bases, with 16 bases remaining between them. This CDR3 is 15 amino acids long. The DNA of the CDR3 is TGTGCCAGCAGCGACGGGACAATCAAGGCCGGGGAGCTGTTTTTT. Translation: CASSDGTIKAGELFF.

This clone was seen a few times. This rearrangement joins TRBV6-6 to TRBJ1-1; no reliable D call. The V and J ends lost 0 bases and 1 base respectively, with 6 bases between them. CDR1 MNHNY and CDR2 SVGAGI come from the germline V gene (reference sequence). CDR3 size: 14 residues. Written as DNA, the CDR3 is TGTGCCAGCAGTTACTCGAGGCAGAACACTGAAGCTTTCTTT. Residues: CASSYSRQNTEAFF.

The genes are TRBV6-5 and TRBJ1-3, with 8 bases fitting TRBD1. Germline V gene data show CDR1 as MNHEY and CDR2 as SVGAGI. CDR3 length equals 11 residues. The CDR3 here is CGTGTANTIYF. CDR3 in DNA: TGTGGGACAGGGACGGCGAACACCATATATTTT.

This chain connects TRBV6-5 to TRBJ2-7; 7 bases are a match to TRBD1. Germline CDR1 reads MNHEY; CDR2 reads SVGAGI. The CDR3 has 14 residues. Trimming at V came to 4 bases and at J to 0 bases, leaving 3 bases not matched to a gene. DNA for the CDR3: TGTGCCAGCAGTTGGGACAGAAGCTCCTACGAGCAGTACTTC. The encoded protein is CASSWDRSSYEQYF.

The count of this clone is one. The genes are TRBV30 and TRBJ1-3; a possible D gene is TRBD1 (5 bases). The germline V gene has CDR1 GTSNPN and CDR2 SVGIG (reference sequence). CDR3 length: 13 residues. V was cut by 1 base and J by 3 bases, with 7 bases left in between. This chain's CDR3 is CAWSAGGGNTIYF. The DNA of the CDR3 is TGTGCCTGGAGTGCCGGGGGTGGAAACACCATATATTTT.

The rearrangement links TRBV29-1 to TRBJ2-1; 7 bases are a match to TRBD1. The CDR3 totals 14 residues. Germline values: CDR1 SQVTM, CDR2 ANQGSEA. The ends lost 4 bases at V and 2 bases at J; junction bases unmatched: 5. The CDR3 DNA reads TGCAGCGTTGGGGTGACAGGGACCTACAATGAGCAGTTCTTC. It specifies CSVGVTGTYNEQFF.

The CDR3 region has the DNA TGTGCCAGCAGTCGTACTAGTACTGGAAACACCATATATTTT. This translates into CASSRTSTGNTIYF. V gene TRBV6-5 combines with J gene TRBJ1-3; D unclear. Germline V gene data show CDR1 as MNHEY and CDR2 as SVGAGI. CDR3 length: 14 amino acids. V was trimmed by 5 bases and J by 2 bases, leaving 10 bases between them.

This chain joins TRBV6-1 and TRBJ2-1; no definite D call. The CDR3 has 13 residues. Trimming removed 3 bases from V and 3 bases from J, with 6 bases in between. CDR1 and CDR2 from the germline V gene are MNHNS and SASEGT. The CDR3 loop is CASSDPLYNEQFF. CDR3 coding DNA: TGTGCCAGCAGTGACCCCCTCTACAATGAGCAGTTCTTC.

The rearrangement uses TRBV18 and TRBJ1-1; D is undetermined. Trimming shortened V by 0 bases and J by 0 bases, and 11 bases separated the two germline ends. CDR3 length: 16 residues. Per germline, CDR1 KGHSH and CDR2 LQKENI. CDR3 in amino acids: CASSPPSQAMNTEAFF. The CDR3 DNA follows: TGTGCCAGCTCACCACCGTCCCAGGCAATGAACACTGAAGCTTTCTTT.

The chain has TRBV7-7 and TRBJ2-3; 8 nucleotides align to TRBD1. The CDR3 sequence is 15 residues long. CDR1 is SSHAT, CDR2 FNYEAQ, per germline (reference sequence). V lost 1 base and J lost 1; bases outside the gene matches: 1. For the CDR3, the DNA is TGTGCCAGCAGCTTAGGACAGGGGCGCACAGATACGCAGTATTTT. Translated: CASSLGQGRTDTQYF.

The CDR3 coding sequence is TGTGCCAGCAGCCAACTCGGGGAGACCCAGTACTTC. Its translation: CASSQLGETQYF. The rearrangement links TRBV14 to TRBJ2-5; D uncertain. There are 12 residues in the CDR3. Germline-derived CDR1 and CDR2 are SGHDN and FVKESK. Trimming stripped 2 bases from V and 5 bases from J, with 6 bases between. The variable domain in full, completed from reference TRBV14 and TRBJ2-5, reads EAGVTQFPSHSVIEKGQTVTLRCDPISGHDNLYWYRRVMGKEIKFLLHFVKESKQDESGMPNNRFLAERTGGTYSTLKVQPAELEDSGVYFCASSQLGETQYFGPGTRLLVL.

The chain has TRBV30 and TRBJ2-3; no firm D call. The V and J ends lost 0 bases and 4 bases respectively, with 5 bases between them. The CDR3 is 12 amino acids. The germline V gene encodes CDR1 GTSNPN and CDR2 SVGIG (reference sequence). CDR3 residues: CAWSVPSDTQYF. The CDR3 bases are TGTGCCTGGAGTGTCCCTTCAGATACGCAGTATTTT.

The chain uses TRBV10-3 and TRBJ2-5, with D tentatively TRBD2 (7 bases). The germline V and J ends were trimmed by 10 bases and 2 bases, with 14 bases remaining between them. The CDR3 covers 13 residues. Germline V gene data show CDR1 as ENHRY and CDR2 as SYGVKD. CDR3 protein: CASWEGVQETQYF. In nucleotides, the CDR3 is TGTGCCAGCTGGGAGGGGGTTCAAGAGACCCAGTACTTC.

V usage is TRBV5-1 and J usage is TRBJ1-1, with D hard to call. V was trimmed by 4 bases and J by 7 bases, leaving 17 bases between them. The germline CDR1 and CDR2 sequences are SGHRS and YFSETQ. The CDR3 length is 14 residues. CDR3 residues: CASSAGERENEAFF. CDR3 sequence (DNA): TGCGCCAGCAGCGCCGGGGAAAGGGAGAATGAAGCTTTCTTT.

This clone was picked up a small number of times. The J gene is TRBJ2-7, the V gene TRBV5-6; D is unclear. Germline CDR1 is SGHDT and CDR2 is YYEEEE. There are 11 residues in the CDR3. V was trimmed by 3 bases and J by 4 bases, leaving 5 bases between them. As DNA, the CDR3 is TGTGCCAGCAGCTCCCAGTACGAGCAGTACTTC. It codes for CASSSQYEQYF.

The chain uses TRBV7-9 and TRBJ1-1; 8 nucleotides align to TRBD1. The CDR3 is 15 residues long. From germline, CDR1 is SEHNR and CDR2 FQNEAQ (reference sequence). J was trimmed by 1 base and V by 5 bases; bases with no gene match: 6. The CDR3, as DNA: TGTGCCAGCAGCCCATCAGACAGGGGGAACACTGAAGCTTTCTTT. Its translation is CASSPSDRGNTEAFF.

This clone appeared once. The chain couples TRBV6-6 to TRBJ2-1; the match to TRBD1 covers 7 bases. This CDR3 region has 15 residues. V was pared by 4 bases and J by 6 bases, with 9 bases of the junction left unmatched. Germline values: CDR1 MNHNY, CDR2 SVGAGI (reference sequence). The CDR3 reads CASSSTGFDGNEQFF. CDR3 nucleotide sequence: TGTGCCAGCAGTTCGACAGGGTTCGATGGCAATGAGCAGTTCTTC.

The J gene is TRBJ2-1, the V gene TRBV7-2; unclear D gene. Per the germline V gene, CDR1 is SGHTA and CDR2 is FQGNSA. The CDR3 spans 13 residues. V was pared by 5 bases and J by 7 bases, with 12 bases between. The CDR3 region has the DNA TGTGCCAGCAGCCCTTTAGCTCTGAATGAGCAGTTCTTC. Its protein is CASSPLALNEQFF. The complete variable domain, with remaining parts taken from reference TRBV7-2 and TRBJ2-1, reads GAGVSQSPSNKVTEKGKDVELRCDPISGHTALYWYRQSLGQGLEFLIYFQGNSAPDKSGLPSDRFSAERTGGSVSTLTIQRTQQEDSAVYLCASSPLALNEQFFGPGTRLTVL.

A word on this clone: Within the sample, other DNA sequences also encode this same CDR3. The gene calls are TRBV7-9 and TRBJ2-7; TRBD2 matches 7 bases. This CDR3 is 14 amino acids long. J lost 2 bases, V lost 8 bases, and 9 bases had no gene match. Per germline, CDR1 SEHNR and CDR2 FQNEAQ (reference sequence). Here the CDR3 reads CASDSGGPTYEQYF. The CDR3 coding sequence is TGTGCCAGCGATTCGGGAGGACCCACCTACGAGCAGTACTTC.

This clone has only one observation. Here the CDR3 DNA reads TGTGCCAGCAGCTTTAAGGGTTTGGACAGGGAGAACACTGAAGCTTTCTTT. This codes for CASSFKGLDRENTEAFF. This sequence joins TRBV11-3 and TRBJ1-1, with 8 bases matching TRBD1. CDR3 size: 17 residues. Per the germline V gene, CDR1 is SGHNT and CDR2 is YENEEA. After removal of 3 bases from V and 1 base from J, the junction contained 10 bases not matched to a gene. Looking up the rest from reference TRBV11-3 and TRBJ1-1 gives the full variable domain: EAGVVQSPRYKIIEKKQPVAFWCNPISGHNTLYWYLQNLGQGPELLIRYENEEAVDDSQLPKDRFSAERLKGVDSTLKIQPAELGDSAVYLCASSFKGLDRENTEAFFGQGTRLTVV.